A single sample gave rise to the 17 T cell receptor beta chains below, sequenced in a study of radiation and T cells in renal cell carcinoma. Generated by immunoSEQ multiplex PCR, the TCRdb table keeps only in-frame clones and is missing some. The repertoire includes some 140,000 clones, 88% of them detected once, and about 12% sits in the top ten. The sample's time point: baseline pretreatment blood. Regarding treatment: 15 Gy SBRT to primary tumor, nephrectomy 4 weeks later. The sequenced sample was blood, obtained from a patient whose treatment included radiotherapy and nephrectomy. Receptors originate from a woman aged 45-65 years with renal cell carcinoma.

In this sample, this clone turned up once. The CDR3 nucleotides are TGTGCCGGATACTCTAGCGGGGGGGCGGGTGAGCAGTTCTTC. Translating gives CAGYSSGGAGEQFF. The chain is built from TRBV2 and TRBJ2-1, with 12 bases aligning to TRBD2. The germline V gene has CDR1 SNHLY and CDR2 FYNNEI. The CDR3 spans 14 residues. V shed 11 bases, J shed 9 bases, and the junction held 11 bases outside the gene matches.

The chain links TRBV6-1 to TRBJ2-3; D call uncertain. This CDR3 has 13 residues. V lost 6 bases to trimming and J lost 3 bases, with 10 bases between them. Germline CDR1 is MNHNS and CDR2 is SASEGT. CDR3 sequence reads: CASSAPPTDTQYF. The CDR3 DNA sequence: TGTGCCAGCAGCGCCCCGCCAACAGATACGCAGTATTTT.

This chain connects TRBV30 to TRBJ1-2; D remains unclear. Trimming left V 4 bases short and J 5 bases short, with 11 bases between. The CDR3 has 12 residues. CDR1 GTSNPN and CDR2 SVGIG come from the germline V gene (reference sequence). In nucleotides, the CDR3 is TGTGCCTGGACCCGGGCGGGGTATGGCTACACCTTC. Amino acid sequence: CAWTRAGYGYTF. The full variable domain, completed using reference TRBV30 and TRBJ1-2, is SQTIHQWPATLVQPVGSPLSLECTVEGTSNPNLYWYRQAAGRGLQLLFYSVGIGQISSEVPQNLSASRPQDRQFILSSKKLLLSDSGFYLCAWTRAGYGYTFGSGTRLTVV.

The count of this clone is one. The rearrangement joins TRBV4-1 to TRBJ1-2; no clear D gene. V was trimmed by 0 bases and J by 3 bases, leaving 8 bases between them. Per the germline V gene, CDR1 is MGHRA and CDR2 is YSYEKL. The CDR3 length is 14 residues. The CDR3 DNA sequence: TGCGCCAGCAGCCAAGATTACCCAGACTATGGCTACACCTTC. As protein: CASSQDYPDYGYTF.

This clone showed up just a few times. The genes are TRBV9 and TRBJ1-5; D is unresolved. The CDR3 is made up of 13 amino acids. V was trimmed by 4 bases and J by 3 bases, leaving 8 bases between them. Germline V gene data show CDR1 as SGDLS and CDR2 as YYNGEE. The CDR3 protein is CASSSSPNQPQHF. CDR3 bases: TGTGCCAGCAGCTCCAGTCCCAATCAGCCCCAGCATTTT. The whole variable domain, filled in from reference TRBV9 and TRBJ1-5, reads DSGVTQTPKHLITATGQRVTLRCSPRSGDLSVYWYQQSLDQGLQFLIQYYNGEERAKGNILERFSAQQFPDLHSELNLSSLELGDSALYFCASSSSPNQPQHFGDGTRLSIL.

This clone was seen once. The CDR3 is CAISDPISGTEAFF. The CDR3 DNA sequence: TGTGCCATCAGTGACCCTATCAGCGGGACTGAAGCTTTCTTT. V is TRBV10-3 and J is TRBJ1-1; no definite D call. In germline, CDR1 is ENHRY, CDR2 SYGVKD. The CDR3 consists of 14 residues. The V and J ends lost 3 bases and 5 bases respectively, with 13 bases between them.

V usage is TRBV11-3 and J usage is TRBJ2-7; 9 bases match TRBD2. The V and J ends lost 5 bases and 3 bases, in that order; junction bases with no gene match: 8. Germline V gives CDR1 SGHNT, CDR2 YENEEA. The CDR3 spans 15 residues. The CDR3 bases are TGTGCCAGCAGCCCAAAGCGGGGGGCGAACTACGAGCAGTACTTC. As protein: CASSPKRGANYEQYF.

The chain recombines TRBV19 with TRBJ1-3; tentatively, D is TRBD1 (5 bases). The CDR3 spans 15 residues. Trimming removed 7 bases from V and 0 bases from J, with 13 bases in between. CDR1 is LNHDA and CDR2 is SQIVND in the germline V gene (reference sequence). The CDR3: CASTPDRFSGNTIYF. The CDR3 region has the DNA TGTGCCAGTACCCCCGACAGATTCTCTGGAAACACCATATATTTT.

In DNA, the CDR3 is TGTGCCAGCAGCTCTAACCCCACTTGGGAGACCCAGTACTTC. Amino acid sequence: CASSSNPTWETQYF. This chain connects TRBV7-9 to TRBJ2-5, with unresolved D. The CDR3 consists of 14 residues. Trimming took off 4 bases at V and 5 bases at J, with 14 bases between the two ends. Per germline, CDR1 SEHNR and CDR2 FQNEAQ (reference sequence). The variable domain in full, with the rest retrieved from reference TRBV7-9 and TRBJ2-5, is DTGVSQNPRHKITKRGQNVTFRCDPISEHNRLYWYRQTLGQGPEFLTYFQNEAQLEKSRLLSDRFSAERPKGSFSTLEIQRTEQGDSAMYLCASSSNPTWETQYFGPGTRLLVL.

This sequence joins TRBV5-1 and TRBJ2-2; TRBD1 matches at 8 bases. After removal of 0 bases from V and 4 bases from J, the junction contained 5 bases not matched to a gene. In germline, CDR1 is SGHRS, CDR2 YFSETQ. The CDR3 has 16 amino acids. The CDR3: CASSLEAGGLTGELFF. CDR3 in DNA: TGCGCCAGCAGCTTGGAAGCAGGGGGCCTCACCGGGGAGCTGTTTTTT.

V usage is TRBV5-4 and J usage is TRBJ1-1, with TRBD1 as a possible D gene (5 bases). Trimming removed 3 bases at V and 5 bases at J, with 23 bases between. The CDR3 has 17 amino acids. Germline lookup yields CDR1 SGHNT and CDR2 YYREEE (reference sequence). Written as DNA, the CDR3 is TGTGCCAGCAGCTCCCCGAGGTACGGGGGTCTAAAGACTGAAGCTTTCTTT. Protein: CASSSPRYGGLKTEAFF. Full variable domain (outside the CDR3, taken from reference TRBV5-4 and TRBJ1-1): ETGVTQSPTHLIKTRGQQVTLRCSSQSGHNTVSWYQQALGQGPQFIFQYYREEENGRGNFPPRFSGLQFPNYSSELNVNALELDDSALYLCASSSPRYGGLKTEAFFGQGTRLTVV.

This clone was found once. This chain connects TRBV19 to TRBJ1-5; the D gene is possibly TRBD1 (5 bases). There are 16 residues in the CDR3. V was pared by 0 bases and J by 6 bases, with 15 bases between. Germline CDR1 is LNHDA and CDR2 is SQIVND (reference sequence). CDR3 DNA sequence: TGTGCCAGTAGTATAGATCTGCGGAGGGGAGGTCAGCCCCAGCATTTT. Its protein product is CASSIDLRRGGQPQHF.

This clone showed up just once. The genes are TRBV5-1 and TRBJ2-2; D uncertain. The germline V gene encodes CDR1 SGHRS and CDR2 YFSETQ. V lost 5 bases, J lost 1 base, and 12 bases lay in between. The length of the CDR3 is 15 residues. CDR3 sequence reads: CASRLEQLNTGELFF. In nucleotides, the CDR3 is TGCGCCAGCAGGCTTGAACAGCTGAACACCGGGGAGCTGTTTTTT.

The chain couples TRBV10-3 to TRBJ2-3; D is unresolved. The germline gives CDR1 ENHRY, CDR2 SYGVKD. CDR3 length: 13 residues. Trimming stripped 3 bases from V and 6 bases from J, with 10 bases between. The CDR3 DNA sequence: TGTGCCATCAGTGACCCCAGCGCCGATACGCAGTATTTT. It codes for CAISDPSADTQYF.

The chain uses TRBV25-1 and TRBJ2-7; 9 nucleotides agree with TRBD1. Germline V lookup: CDR1 MGHDK, CDR2 SYGVNS. V dropped 7 bases and J dropped 4; count of bases not matched to a gene: 5. CDR3 length equals 13 residues. This CDR3 reads CASTTGGEYEQYF. In DNA form, the CDR3 reads TGTGCCAGCACGACAGGGGGGGAGTACGAGCAGTACTTC.

This clone was counted between two and nine times. The genes are TRBV7-2 and TRBJ1-2; D is uncertain. Trimming shortened V by 1 base and J by 4 bases, and 4 bases separated the two germline ends. The CDR3 length is 12 residues. Germline-derived CDR1 and CDR2 are SGHTA and FQGNSA. The CDR3 DNA follows: TGTGCCAGCAGCTTAGGGGGCTATGGCTACACCTTC. It is translated as CASSLGGYGYTF.

The chain links TRBV5-1 to TRBJ1-6; D ambiguous. The CDR3 contains 12 residues. Looked up from germline, CDR1 is SGHRS and CDR2 is YFSETQ. Trimming took off 7 bases at V and 7 bases at J, with 9 bases between the two ends. As DNA, the CDR3 is TGCGCCAGCTTTAACCCCAATTCACCCCTCCACTTT. It is translated as CASFNPNSPLHF. The full variable domain, with the rest looked up from reference TRBV5-1 and TRBJ1-6, is KAGVTQTPRYLIKTRGQQVTLSCSPISGHRSVSWYQQTPGQGLQFLFEYFSETQRNKGNFPGRFSGRQFSNSRSEMNVSTLELGDSALYLCASFNPNSPLHFGNGTRLTVT.